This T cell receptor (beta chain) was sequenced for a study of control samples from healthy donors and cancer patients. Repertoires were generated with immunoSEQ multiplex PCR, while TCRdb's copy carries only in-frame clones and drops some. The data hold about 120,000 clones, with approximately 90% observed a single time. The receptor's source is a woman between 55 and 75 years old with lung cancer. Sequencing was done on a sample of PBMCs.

The CDR3 DNA reads TGTGCCAGCAGTGAAGGACAGGGGAATGTCTATGGCTACACCTTC. Translating gives CASSEGQGNVYGYTF. The chain couples TRBV2 to TRBJ1-2; TRBD1 agrees at 8 bases. Trimming at V came to 1 base and at J to 4 bases, leaving 5 bases not matched to a gene. Germline V gene data show CDR1 as SNHLY and CDR2 as FYNNEI. The length of the CDR3 is 15 residues. The full variable domain, completed using reference TRBV2 and TRBJ1-2, is EPEVTQTPSHQVTQMGQEVILRCVPISNHLYFYWYRQILGQKVEFLVSFYNNEISEKSEIFDDQFSVERPDGSNFTLKIRSTKLEDSAMYFCASSEGQGNVYGYTFGSGTRLTVV.